Listed here are 25 T cell receptor beta chains from one sample, sequenced in a study of blood T cell repertoires in COVID-19. This table comes from immunoSEQ multiplex PCR, and its TCRdb copy is limited to in-frame clones, with some not included. The sample has around 90,000 clones, roughly 77% seen once. Sequenced: peripheral blood. These receptors were obtained from a human donor in a cohort sampled during active COVID-19.

This clone was counted only a few times. CDR3: CASSDPSGTNTGELFF. In DNA form, the CDR3 reads TGTGCCAGCAGTGATCCTAGCGGGACGAACACCGGGGAGCTGTTTTTT. This chain joins TRBV6-1 and TRBJ2-2, with 9 nucleotides matching TRBD2. V shed 3 bases and J 0 bases; nucleotides not matched to a gene: 2. Looked up from germline, CDR1 is MNHNS and CDR2 is SASEGT. The length of the CDR3 is 16 residues.

The chain has TRBV27 and TRBJ1-6; TRBD1 matches at 7 bases. The V segment lost 7 bases and the J segment 1 base; nucleotides outside the gene matches: 4. The CDR3 sequence is 15 residues long. From germline, CDR1 is MNHEY and CDR2 SMNVEV (reference sequence). The CDR3 region is CASNPTGSYNSPLHF. The CDR3 nucleotides read TGTGCCAGCAACCCGACAGGGTCCTATAATTCACCCCTCCACTTT.

This rearrangement joins TRBV5-5 to TRBJ1-4; TRBD1 is a possible D gene (6 bases). This CDR3 is built from 17 residues. Trimming took 4 bases from V and 0 from J, leaving 16 bases between them. From germline, CDR1 is SGHKS and CDR2 YYEKEE (reference sequence). The CDR3 sequence: CASSIGQLPPTNEKLFF. The CDR3, as DNA: TGTGCCAGCAGCATTGGACAGTTACCCCCAACTAATGAAAAACTGTTTTTT.

This clone was picked up a small number of times. The genes are TRBV5-1 and TRBJ1-1; D remains unclear. The CDR3 is made up of 13 amino acids. Trimming pared 1 base from V and 0 bases from J, leaving 4 bases between. Germline V gives CDR1 SGHRS, CDR2 YFSETQ. The CDR3 is CASSLIMNTEAFF. In DNA form, the CDR3 reads TGCGCCAGCAGCTTGATCATGAACACTGAAGCTTTCTTT.

The gene calls are TRBV29-1 and TRBJ2-4; 11 nucleotides match TRBD2. The CDR3 spans 13 residues. Trimming removed 6 bases from V and 7 bases from J; junction bases left unmatched: 5. The germline V gene has CDR1 SQVTM and CDR2 ANQGSEA. CDR3 sequence: CSVWTSGRNIQYF. The CDR3 DNA reads TGCAGCGTCTGGACTAGCGGGCGGAACATTCAGTACTTC.

This sequence joins TRBV29-1 and TRBJ2-5; unclear D gene. The V gene lost 1 base and the J gene lost 7 bases, with 10 bases spanning the gap. Germline CDR1 and CDR2: SQVTM and ANQGSEA. The CDR3 runs 12 residues. CDR3 loop: CSVEVRLGTQYF. The CDR3 bases are TGCAGCGTTGAAGTGCGGCTGGGGACCCAGTACTTC.

The chain has TRBV23-1 and TRBJ2-5; a possible D gene is TRBD1 (6 bases). TRBV23-1 is an ORF, with its function uncertain. The CDR3 is made up of 16 amino acids. V was pared by 4 bases and J by 5 bases, with 20 bases between. CDR3 sequence (DNA): TGCGCCAGCAGTCCCCATCGGGTCCCGAGGGGGGAGACCCAGTACTTC. It specifies CASSPHRVPRGETQYF.

The chain carries TRBV9 and TRBJ2-1; 10 nucleotides align to TRBD1. Germline V gene lookup returns CDR1 SGDLS and CDR2 YYNGEE. The CDR3 totals 15 residues. The junction had 9 bases not matched to a gene; V was cut back by 4 bases and J by 8 bases. The CDR3 reads CASSPKGQGYYEQFF. The CDR3 DNA sequence: TGTGCCAGCAGCCCAAAGGGACAGGGGTACTATGAGCAGTTCTTC.

V is TRBV5-6 and J is TRBJ1-5; TRBD1 matches at 7 bases. The CDR3 covers 16 residues. CDR1 and CDR2 (germline): SGHDT, YYEEEE. J gave up 3 bases and V 5 bases, and 11 bases lay outside the gene matches. CDR3 sequence (DNA): TGTGCCAGCAGTTCCCTAGGACAGGCGAACAATCAGCCCCAGCATTTT. Its translation: CASSSLGQANNQPQHF. Full variable domain (missing parts from reference TRBV5-6 and TRBJ1-5): DAGVTQSPTHLIKTRGQQVTLRCSPKSGHDTVSWYQQALGQGPQFIFQYYEEEERQRGNFPDRFSGHQFPNYSSELNVNALLLGDSALYLCASSSLGQANNQPQHFGDGTRLSIL.

This rearrangement joins TRBV5-1 to TRBJ1-1; unclear D gene. Trimming removed 4 bases from V and 0 bases from J, with 16 bases in between. Germline CDR1 is SGHRS and CDR2 is YFSETQ. The CDR3 is 16 amino acids. The CDR3 DNA follows: TGCGCCAGCAGCCTCCTCCCCCAGAACATGAACACTGAAGCTTTCTTT. Protein product: CASSLLPQNMNTEAFF.

The V gene is TRBV18, the J gene TRBJ2-5, with a weak D call TRBD1 (6 bases). CDR3 length equals 15 residues. The germline V gene encodes CDR1 KGHSH and CDR2 LQKENI. V lost 3 bases and J 1 base, leaving 12 bases between the germline ends. The CDR3 coding sequence is TGTGCCAGCTCACCCCCGACAGGACTCCAAGAGACCCAGTACTTC. Its protein is CASSPPTGLQETQYF.

The rearrangement uses TRBV11-1 and TRBJ2-7, with D perhaps TRBD1 (5 bases). V was shortened by 4 bases and J by 5 bases, with 9 bases between the two germline ends. This CDR3 spans 12 amino acids. CDR1 and CDR2 from the germline V gene are SGHAT and FQDESV (reference sequence). The CDR3 coding sequence is TGTGCCAGCAGCTGGGGCGGCAACGAGCAGTACTTC. Translating gives CASSWGGNEQYF. Full variable domain (remainder filled in from reference TRBV11-1 and TRBJ2-7): EAEVAQSPRYKITEKSQAVAFWCDPISGHATLYWYRQILGQGPELLVQFQDESVVDDSQLPKDRFSAERLKGVDSTLKIQPAELGDSAMYLCASSWGGNEQYFGPGTRLTVT.

The chain has TRBV6-2 or TRBV6-3 and TRBJ1-5; tentative D call: TRBD1 (6 bases). This CDR3 is 15 amino acids long. Germline CDR1 MNHEY, CDR2 SVGEGT. Trimming removed 5 bases at V and 6 bases at J, with 17 bases between. The CDR3, as DNA: TGTGCCAGCAGTCCGAACCCTACAGGGATTCAGCCCCAGCATTTT. Protein sequence: CASSPNPTGIQPQHF.

The V call is TRBV27, the J call TRBJ1-2, with D maybe TRBD1 (5 bases). The ends were cut back, 5 bases at V and 5 bases at J, with 12 bases in the middle. CDR1 and CDR2 from the germline V gene are MNHEY and SMNVEV (reference sequence). This CDR3 has 13 residues. The CDR3 DNA reads TGTGCCAGCAGTCTCAGGGAAGGATATGGCTACACCTTC. This sequence encodes CASSLREGYGYTF.

V gene TRBV11-2 combines with J gene TRBJ1-3, with D possibly matching TRBD1 (5 bases). The CDR3 consists of 17 residues. Trimming pared 3 bases from V and 0 bases from J, leaving 15 bases between. The germline V gene has CDR1 SGHAT and CDR2 FQNNGV. CDR3 DNA: TGTGCCAGCAGCTTCGGGGCGGGACCGAACTCTGGAAACACCATATATTTT. Translation gives CASSFGAGPNSGNTIYF.

V is TRBV18 and J is TRBJ2-2; D call uncertain. Trimming stripped 1 base from V and 4 bases from J, with 10 bases between. CDR3 size: 15 residues. Germline V gene lookup returns CDR1 KGHSH and CDR2 LQKENI. Here the CDR3 reads CASSPHPTPTGELFF. The CDR3 nucleotides are TGTGCCAGCTCACCACATCCGACTCCCACCGGGGAGCTGTTTTTT.

This clone has only one observation. The J gene is TRBJ2-4, the V gene TRBV6-2 or TRBV6-3; maybe TRBD1 (6 bases). Germline V gene sequence: CDR1 MNHEY, CDR2 SVGEGT. Trimming cost V 2 bases and J 1 base, with 12 bases left between them. This CDR3 region has 16 residues. The CDR3 DNA reads as TGTGCCAGCAGTTACCGGGCCCAGGGGGCCAAAAACATTCAGTACTTC. Translated: CASSYRAQGAKNIQYF.

The chain recombines TRBV18 with TRBJ1-5, with 7 bases fitting TRBD1. In germline, CDR1 is KGHSH, CDR2 LQKENI. The V segment lost 5 bases and the J segment 2 bases; nucleotides outside the gene matches: 6. There are 15 residues in the CDR3. CDR3 DNA sequence: TGTGCCAGCTCATACGACAGGGCCGGCAATCAGCCCCAGCATTTT. This codes for CASSYDRAGNQPQHF.

This clone was observed a handful of times. The chain joins TRBV7-6 to TRBJ1-1, with TRBD1 as a possible D gene (6 bases). The CDR3 sequence is 15 residues long. CDR1 SGHVS and CDR2 FNYEAQ come from the germline V gene. V lost 7 bases, J lost 1 base, and 16 bases lay in between. CDR3 in amino acids: CASTPRGASNTEAFF. The CDR3 DNA reads TGTGCCAGCACCCCTCGGGGGGCCTCGAACACTGAAGCTTTCTTT.

This clone was counted only a few times. The rearrangement joins TRBV5-3 to TRBJ2-7; TRBD1 agrees at 11 bases. TRBV5-3 is sorted into the ORF group, with uncertain function. The trim removed 4 bases at V and 7 bases at J, leaving 7 bases unmatched. The CDR3 is 14 amino acids. CDR3 region: CARSPGTGGREQYF. The CDR3 DNA is TGTGCCAGAAGCCCCGGGACAGGGGGAAGAGAGCAGTACTTC.

This chain uses TRBV7-8 with TRBJ1-5; TRBD1 matches at 7 bases. The germline V gene has CDR1 SGHVS and CDR2 FQNEAQ. The CDR3 consists of 15 residues. The V segment lost 5 bases and the J segment 0 bases; nucleotides outside the gene matches: 4. CDR3 residues: CASSPDRRSNQPQHF. DNA for the CDR3: TGTGCCAGCAGCCCGGACAGGCGTAGCAATCAGCCCCAGCATTTT.

The J gene is TRBJ2-1, the V gene TRBV2; possibly TRBD1 for D (5 bases). The CDR3 contains 16 residues. Trimming pared 2 bases from V and 4 bases from J, leaving 15 bases between. In germline, CDR1 is SNHLY, CDR2 FYNNEI. This chain's CDR3 is CASSEYVWGRYNEQFF. CDR3 sequence (DNA): TGTGCCAGCAGTGAATATGTGTGGGGCCGATACAATGAGCAGTTCTTC.

The gene calls are TRBV27 and TRBJ2-7; TRBD1 agrees at 8 bases. The trim removed 5 bases at V and 1 base at J, leaving 7 bases unmatched. CDR1 is MNHEY, CDR2 SMNVEV, per germline (reference sequence). This CDR3 region has 15 residues. The chain's CDR3 is CASSPDRGPSYEQYF. The DNA of the CDR3 is TGTGCCAGCAGTCCCGACAGGGGCCCTTCCTACGAGCAGTACTTC.

V and J are TRBV21-1 and TRBJ2-5; TRBD1, the table's D call, was not compared with the DNA. TRBV21-1 is noted as a pseudogene. The CDR3 spans 13 residues. CDR3 sequence: CASRTGTGETQYF. For the CDR3, the DNA is TGTGCCAGCAGGACAGGGACCGGAGAGACCCAGTACTTC.

This clone was observed a single time. The genes are TRBV6-5 and TRBJ1-4, with a weak D call TRBD1 (6 bases). Germline V lookup: CDR1 MNHEY, CDR2 SVGAGI. V was clipped by 4 bases and J by 0 bases, with 6 bases between them. The CDR3 length is 14 residues. The CDR3 is CASSWTATNEKLFF. In nucleotides, the CDR3 is TGTGCCAGCAGTTGGACAGCAACTAATGAAAAACTGTTTTTT.